Each of the 18 T cell receptor beta chains below was sequenced from the same sample in a study of T cell responses to AZD1222 COVID-19 vaccine. Sequencing used immunoSEQ multiplex PCR; TCRdb keeps in-frame clones, though not all of them. This table has 100,000 to 150,000 clones, 90% to 95% appearing once. Sequencing was performed on peripheral blood, taken on day 0 of AZD1222 vaccination. These receptors were collected from an adult in good health.

The V and J genes are TRBV19 and TRBJ2-7, with 10 bases aligning to TRBD2. CDR1 and CDR2 from the germline V gene are LNHDA and SQIVND (reference sequence). CDR3 length: 14 amino acids. Trimming removed 5 bases from V and 4 bases from J; junction bases left unmatched: 5. As DNA, the CDR3 is TGTGCCAGTAGTCGCTCTAGCGGGAGTTACGAGCAGTACTTC. Amino acid sequence: CASSRSSGSYEQYF.

V is TRBV3-1 (or the pseudogene TRBV3-2) and J is TRBJ2-1; 13 nucleotides match TRBD2. The CDR3 contains 14 residues. Germline assignment: CDR1 LGHDT and CDR2 YNNKEL (reference sequence). The V and J ends lost 6 bases and 7 bases, in that order; junction bases with no gene match: 3. The CDR3 DNA reads TGTGCCAGCAGGGGGACTAGCGGGATGAATGAGCAGTTCTTC. Its translation: CASRGTSGMNEQFF.

The rearrangement links TRBV28 to TRBJ2-3, with 11 bases identical to TRBD1. Germline values: CDR1 MDHEN, CDR2 SYDVKM. The CDR3 sequence is 22 residues long. V dropped 4 bases and J dropped 2; count of bases not matched to a gene: 23. In nucleotides, the CDR3 is TGTGCCAGCAGTTCCTTTATACGGGACAGGGGGTTAGCGGGAGTAGTCACAGATACGCAGTATTTT. Its translation is CASSSFIRDRGLAGVVTDTQYF.

This clone was picked up one time. The chain recombines TRBV19 with TRBJ1-1; a weak D match, TRBD1 (5 bases). Trimming pared 5 bases from V and 3 bases from J, leaving 10 bases between. Germline values: CDR1 LNHDA, CDR2 SQIVND (reference sequence). The CDR3 extends over 13 amino acids. CDR3 in DNA: TGTGCCAGTAGTGTCCAGGGATACACTGAAGCTTTCTTT. This codes for CASSVQGYTEAFF.

The chain carries TRBV29-1 and TRBJ2-2, with 7 bases aligning to TRBD2. Unmatched junction bases numbered 5, after V lost 4 bases and J lost 6 bases. From germline, CDR1 is SQVTM and CDR2 ANQGSEA. This CDR3 has 13 amino acids. CDR3 nucleotides: TGCAGCGTTGTGGCGGGAGCCGCCGGGGAGCTGTTTTTT. Protein product: CSVVAGAAGELFF.

The chain is built from TRBV11-3 and TRBJ2-3; 7 bases map to TRBD2. This CDR3 contains 15 residues. V lost 2 bases and J lost 1; bases outside the gene matches: 3. Per germline, CDR1 SGHNT and CDR2 YENEEA. CDR3 DNA: TGTGCCAGCAGCTTAAGTGGGGGGGGCACAGATACGCAGTATTTT. The encoded protein is CASSLSGGGTDTQYF.

This clone was counted once. The chain has TRBV7-2 and TRBJ1-4; tentatively, D is TRBD1 (6 bases). The CDR3 is 15 residues long. CDR1 is SGHTA and CDR2 is FQGNSA in the germline V gene. The V and J ends lost 0 bases and 6 bases respectively, with 11 bases between them. In nucleotides, the CDR3 is TGTGCCAGCAGCTTAGCGCTGGGGGGCTATGAAAAACTGTTTTTT. It specifies CASSLALGGYEKLFF.

CDR3 sequence: CASSQDLGLAASYEQYF. The CDR3 nucleotides read TGCGCCAGCAGCCAAGATCTAGGACTAGCGGCTTCCTACGAGCAGTACTTC. The chain recombines TRBV4-3 with TRBJ2-7; the match to TRBD2 covers 10 bases. Germline V gene data show CDR1 as LGHNA and CDR2 as YSLEER. The CDR3 totals 17 residues. Trimming at V came to 0 bases and at J to 1 base, leaving 6 bases not matched to a gene.

V gene TRBV13 combines with J gene TRBJ2-6; D possibly corresponds to TRBD1 (6 bases). The CDR3 length is 17 residues. Per germline, CDR1 PRHDT and CDR2 FYEKMQ (reference sequence). With 5 bases removed from V and 1 base from J, the gap between germline ends came to 15 bases. The CDR3, as DNA: TGTGCCAGCAGCGCCAATCTCAGGGGATCTGGGGCCAACGTCCTGACTTTC. Amino acids: CASSANLRGSGANVLTF.

J is TRBJ2-3 and V is TRBV4-3; 7 bases are a match to TRBD2. Trimming cost V 6 bases and J 2 bases; bases outside gene matches: 5. Germline V gives CDR1 LGHNA, CDR2 YSLEER. This CDR3 contains 14 residues. CDR3 sequence (DNA): TGCGCCAGCAGACGGGAGGCCAACACAGATACGCAGTATTTT. The encoded protein is CASRREANTDTQYF.

V gene TRBV27 combines with J gene TRBJ2-7; D perhaps matches TRBD2 (5 bases). The CDR3 has 14 residues. The germline V gene has CDR1 MNHEY and CDR2 SMNVEV (reference sequence). V lost 3 bases and J lost 4, with 13 bases in between. CDR3 region: CASSFRGLNYEQYF. As DNA, the CDR3 is TGTGCCAGCAGTTTTAGAGGGCTAAATTACGAGCAGTACTTC.

This chain links TRBV18 with TRBJ2-1; TRBD2 agrees at 7 bases. The CDR3 is 15 amino acids. V shed 4 bases and J 7 bases; nucleotides not matched to a gene: 10. Germline lookup yields CDR1 KGHSH and CDR2 LQKENI. The CDR3 nucleotides read TGTGCCAGCTCACACGACTCATTGGGGGGGAATGAGCAGTTCTTC. Residues: CASSHDSLGGNEQFF.

The J gene is TRBJ2-3, the V gene TRBV9; 10 bases line up with TRBD2. The CDR3 consists of 17 residues. V gave up 0 bases and J gave up 2 bases; unmatched junction bases: 6. Germline V gives CDR1 SGDLS, CDR2 YYNGEE. CDR3 region: CASSVAIAGGITDTQYF. As DNA, the CDR3 is TGTGCCAGCAGCGTAGCAATAGCGGGAGGAATCACAGATACGCAGTATTTT.

The rearrangement joins TRBV24-1 to TRBJ1-5, with D perhaps matching TRBD1 (6 bases). The CDR3 covers 15 residues. V was trimmed by 4 bases and J by 2 bases, leaving 11 bases between them. Germline V CDR1 and CDR2: KGHDR, SFDVKD. The CDR3 region is CATSERGLGNQPQHF. DNA of the CDR3: TGTGCCACCAGTGAAAGGGGGTTAGGCAATCAGCCCCAGCATTTT.

This chain links TRBV29-1 with TRBJ2-3, with 10 bases identical to TRBD2. Trimming took 1 base from V and 2 from J; bases not matched to a gene: 6. The CDR3 runs 16 residues. CDR1 and CDR2 (germline): SQVTM, ANQGSEA. The CDR3 DNA reads TGCAGCGTTGAAGGGACTAGCGGTGGACCCACAGATACGCAGTATTTT. Translated, it gives CSVEGTSGGPTDTQYF.

The table lists this clone with a few counts. DNA for the CDR3: TGTGCCAGCAGCGCCATCAGCAGGAGTTACGAGCAGTACTTC. It encodes CASSAISRSYEQYF. The V call is TRBV11-2, the J call TRBJ2-7; D gene uncertain. V dropped 5 bases and J dropped 4 bases, with 15 bases sitting between them. The CDR3 loop spans 14 amino acids. Germline V CDR1 and CDR2: SGHAT, FQNNGV.

The CDR3 reads CASSLRGDEQFF. The CDR3 region has the DNA TGTGCCAGCAGCTTAAGAGGGGATGAGCAGTTCTTC. This chain joins TRBV7-9 and TRBJ2-1; D possibly uses TRBD1 or TRBD2 (5 bases each). Germline V gives CDR1 SEHNR, CDR2 FQNEAQ (reference sequence). The CDR3 length is 12 residues. The V and J ends lost 2 bases and 8 bases respectively, with 7 bases between them.

The genes are TRBV27 and TRBJ2-6, with D perhaps assigned TRBD1 or TRBD2 (5 bases each). The V gene lost 1 base and the J gene lost 2 bases, with 9 bases spanning the gap. Germline V gene data show CDR1 as MNHEY and CDR2 as SMNVEV (reference sequence). CDR3 length: 16 residues. The CDR3 protein is CASSLLRDPGANVLTF. For the CDR3, the DNA is TGTGCCAGCAGTTTATTACGGGACCCTGGGGCCAACGTCCTGACTTTC.